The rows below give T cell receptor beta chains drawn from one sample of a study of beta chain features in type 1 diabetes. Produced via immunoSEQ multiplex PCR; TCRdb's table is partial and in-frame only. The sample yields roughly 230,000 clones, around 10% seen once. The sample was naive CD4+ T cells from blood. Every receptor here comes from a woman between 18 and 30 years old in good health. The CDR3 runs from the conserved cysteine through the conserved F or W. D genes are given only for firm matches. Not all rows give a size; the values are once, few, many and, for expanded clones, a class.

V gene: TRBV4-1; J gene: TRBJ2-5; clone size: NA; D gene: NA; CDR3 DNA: TGCGCCAGCAGCCAGAAGGAGTACCAAGAGACCCAGTACTTC; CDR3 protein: CASSQKEYQETQYF
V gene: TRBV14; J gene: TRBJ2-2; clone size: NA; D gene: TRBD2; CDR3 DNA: TGTGCCAGCAGCCAAGAAAGACTAGCGGGAGTTGGAACCGGGGAGCTGTTTTTT; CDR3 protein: CASSQERLAGVGTGELFF
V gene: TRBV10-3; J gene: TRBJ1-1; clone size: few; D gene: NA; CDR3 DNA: TGTGCCATCAGTGAGGAGGAAACGGCTTTCTTT; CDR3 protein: CAISEEETAFF
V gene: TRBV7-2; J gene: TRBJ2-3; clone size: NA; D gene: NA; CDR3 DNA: TGTGCCAGCAGCTTAGTTGCCAGGAAAGATACGCAGTATTTT; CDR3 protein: CASSLVARKDTQYF
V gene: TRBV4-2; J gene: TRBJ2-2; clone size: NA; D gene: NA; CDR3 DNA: TGTGCCAGCAGCCCCGGAGGGAGGACCGGGGAGCTGTTTTTT; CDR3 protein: CASSPGGRTGELFF
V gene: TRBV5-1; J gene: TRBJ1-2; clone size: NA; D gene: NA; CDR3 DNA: TGCGCCAGCAGCTTGGATCCGGACAGCCACTATAGCTACACCTTC; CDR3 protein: CASSLDPDSHYSYTF
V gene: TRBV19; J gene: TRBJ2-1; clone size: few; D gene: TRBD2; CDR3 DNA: TGTGCCAGTAGTCAGGCTAGCGGGAGATCGGATGAGCAGTTCTTC; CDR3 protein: CASSQASGRSDEQFF
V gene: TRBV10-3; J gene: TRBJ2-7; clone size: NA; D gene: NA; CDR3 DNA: TGTGCCATCAGTGGGGGACAATTCTACGAGCAGTACTTC; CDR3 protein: CAISGGQFYEQYF
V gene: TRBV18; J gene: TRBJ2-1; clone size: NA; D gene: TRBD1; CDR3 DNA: TGTGCCAGCTCACCGGGACAGGTGGGGGATGAGCAGTTCTTC; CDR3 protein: CASSPGQVGDEQFF
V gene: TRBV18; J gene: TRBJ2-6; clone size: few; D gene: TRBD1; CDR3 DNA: TGTGCCAGCTCACCGGGACAGGGGGCGAGTGGGGCCAACGTCCTGACTTTC; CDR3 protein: CASSPGQGASGANVLTF
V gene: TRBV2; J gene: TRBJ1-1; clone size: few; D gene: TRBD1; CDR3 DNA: TGTGCCAGCAGTGGGACAGGGATCCCTGAAGCTTTCTTT; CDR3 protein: CASSGTGIPEAFF
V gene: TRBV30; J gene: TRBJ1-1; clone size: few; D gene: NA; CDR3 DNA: TGTGCCTGGAGCCAAGGGGGGGCCATCACTGAAGCTTTCTTT; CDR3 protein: CAWSQGGAITEAFF
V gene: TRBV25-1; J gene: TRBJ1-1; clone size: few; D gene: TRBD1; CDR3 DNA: TGTGCCAGCAGTGAAGTCGGCAGGGGGCCGGGTGAAGCTTTCTTT; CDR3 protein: CASSEVGRGPGEAFF
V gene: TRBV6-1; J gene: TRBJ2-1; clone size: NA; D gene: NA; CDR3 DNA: TGTGCCAGCAGTGAAACAGGGATATCCTACAATGAGCAGTTCTTC; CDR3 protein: CASSETGISYNEQFF
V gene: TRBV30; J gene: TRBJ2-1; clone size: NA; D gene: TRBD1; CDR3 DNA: TGTGCCTGGTCCTGGACAGGAGGCTCCTACAATGAGCAGTTCTTC; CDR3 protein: CAWSWTGGSYNEQFF
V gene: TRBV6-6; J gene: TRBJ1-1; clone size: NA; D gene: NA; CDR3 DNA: TGTGCCAGCAGTAGGAATAACAGTCCCCAAGAAGCTTTCTTT; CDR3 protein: CASSRNNSPQEAFF
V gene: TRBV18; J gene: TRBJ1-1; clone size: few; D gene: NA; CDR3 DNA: TGTGCCAGCTCACCACTCAAGGAGGTGGGTGGCACTGAAGCTTTCTTT; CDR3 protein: CASSPLKEVGGTEAFF
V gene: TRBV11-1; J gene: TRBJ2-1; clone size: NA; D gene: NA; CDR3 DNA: TGTGCCAGCAGCCGAGAGGGCCGCACCTACAATGAGCAGTTCTTC; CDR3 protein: CASSREGRTYNEQFF
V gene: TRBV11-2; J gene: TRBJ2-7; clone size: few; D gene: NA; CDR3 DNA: TGTGCCAGCAGCTTAGATCTTTGGAGGGGCGAGCAGTACTTC; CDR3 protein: CASSLDLWRGEQYF
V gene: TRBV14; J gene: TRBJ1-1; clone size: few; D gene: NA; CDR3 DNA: TGTGCCAGCAGCCAAGCTCCGGGGAAACCTTTCTTT; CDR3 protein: CASSQAPGKPFF
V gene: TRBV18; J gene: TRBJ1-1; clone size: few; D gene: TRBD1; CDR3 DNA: TGTGCCAGCTCGGAGGGACAGATCACTGAAGCTTTCTTT; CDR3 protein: CASSEGQITEAFF
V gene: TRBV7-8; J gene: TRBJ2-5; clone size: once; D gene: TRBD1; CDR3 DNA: TGTGCCAGCAGCTTGGACAGGGGGCGCGGGACCCAGTACTTC; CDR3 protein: CASSLDRGRGTQYF